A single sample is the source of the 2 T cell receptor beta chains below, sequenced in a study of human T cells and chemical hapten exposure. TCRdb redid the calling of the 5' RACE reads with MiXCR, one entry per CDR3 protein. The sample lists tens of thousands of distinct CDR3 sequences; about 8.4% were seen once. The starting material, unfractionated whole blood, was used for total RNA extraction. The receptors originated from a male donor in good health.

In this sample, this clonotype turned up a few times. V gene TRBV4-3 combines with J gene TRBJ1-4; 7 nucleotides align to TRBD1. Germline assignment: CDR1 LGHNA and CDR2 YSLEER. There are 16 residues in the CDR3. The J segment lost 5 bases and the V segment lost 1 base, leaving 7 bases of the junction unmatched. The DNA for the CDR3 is TGCGCCAGCAGCCAAGGGGCAGGGGGTGGGAATGAAAAACTGTTTTTT. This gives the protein CASSQGAGGGNEKLFF.

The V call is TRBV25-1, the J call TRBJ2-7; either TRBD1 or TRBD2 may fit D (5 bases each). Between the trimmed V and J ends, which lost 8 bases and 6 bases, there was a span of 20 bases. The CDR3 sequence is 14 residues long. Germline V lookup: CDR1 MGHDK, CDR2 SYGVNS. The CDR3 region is CASSIGTAIGEQYF. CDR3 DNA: TGTGCCAGCTCAATCGGGACGGCGATCGGCGAGCAGTACTTC.